This T cell receptor (beta chain) is drawn from a study of early T cells in non-severe SARS-CoV-2 infection. Unique molecular identifier tags were affixed to discrete cDNA molecules. MiXCR was run by TCRdb on the 5' RACE reads, yielding one entry per CDR3 protein. The table lists approximately 47,000 distinct CDR3 sequences, around 6.5% of them singletons. CDR1 is MNHNS and CDR2 is SASEGT in the germline V gene. The CDR3 totals 14 residues. V was clipped by 4 bases and J by 4 bases; unmatched bases: 4. The chain uses TRBV6-1 and TRBJ1-5; TRBD1 aligns across 7 bases. This TCR came from an adult who was a healthcare worker with PCR-confirmed SARS-CoV-2 infection or an uninfected control (not recorded which). The sequences come from whole blood, collected at baseline. The chain's CDR3 is CASSGTGQNQPQHF. For the CDR3, the DNA is TGTGCCAGCAGTGGGACAGGCCAGAATCAGCCCCAGCATTTT.